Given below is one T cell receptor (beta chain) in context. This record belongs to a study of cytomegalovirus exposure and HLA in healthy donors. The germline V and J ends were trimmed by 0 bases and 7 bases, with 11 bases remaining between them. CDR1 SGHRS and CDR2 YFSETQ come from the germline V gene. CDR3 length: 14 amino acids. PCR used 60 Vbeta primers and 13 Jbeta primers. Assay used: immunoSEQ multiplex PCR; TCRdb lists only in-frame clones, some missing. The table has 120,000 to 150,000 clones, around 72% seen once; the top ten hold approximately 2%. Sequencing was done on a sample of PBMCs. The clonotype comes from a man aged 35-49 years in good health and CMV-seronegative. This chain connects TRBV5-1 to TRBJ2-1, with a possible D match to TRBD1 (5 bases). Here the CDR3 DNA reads TGCGCCAGCAGCTTGGTTGCAGGGCAGAATGAGCAGTTCTTC. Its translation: CASSLVAGQNEQFF.